The T cell receptor beta chain under discussion was sequenced for a study of blood T cells in healthy people across ages (dated by TCRdb to the mid-2010s). In terms of the full investigation: In model experiments, roughly one uniquely barcoded TCR beta cDNA molecule per two T cells was captured by template switching. Using deep sequencing normalized with unique cDNA molecular identifiers, the study measured how TCR beta repertoire diversity changes with age. The donors were split into four age groups: young (average about 16 years), middle-aged (over 35), aged (roughly 68) and long-lived (under 90). To avoid experimental bias, donors of different ages were spread randomly across the sequencing lanes. Two additional independent replicas of 1 million unique cDNA reads from the same blood draw were analyzed for two donors (one aged 18 to 30 and one aged 80 or older).

To prepare the library, 5' RACE was applied. TCRdb records Illumina HiSeq 2500 as the sequencer. A second about 7 to 12 cycle PCR used a sample-barcoded 5' primer and a J-beta primer mix. Each TCR beta cDNA molecule received a unique molecular identifier from a template-switch 5' adaptor carrying 12 random nucleotides. Each sample yielded at least 2.5 million CDR3-containing paired-end reads. First-strand cDNA was synthesized from all RNA with the Mint cDNA synthesis kit, primed by a TRBC-specific oligonucleotide. Following uracil-DNA glycosylase treatment, a first 18-cycle PCR with universal primers M1SS and BC2_uni_R was performed on all cDNA. In the original analysis: For normalization, 1 million high-quality reads, each with a distinct molecular identifier, were randomly selected from each sample. Instead of being binned into consensus sequences, reads with shared molecular identifiers were discarded. CDR3 identification, clonotype clustering and error correction used MiTCR with a Q25 quality threshold and the strictest error-elimination algorithm. A nonparametric unseen species model with Euler transformation was used to estimate a lower bound on total TCR beta diversity. TCRdb trimmed the raw reads at Q25, called clones with MiXCR and kept productive beta chains. Every CDR3 protein is listed once, alongside the most common genes and DNA of its rows. The V and J calls shown here were made by TCRdb, not taken from the authors' results. This sample lists 850,000 to 1,100,000 distinct CDR3 sequences; 35% to 40% were detected once. The biggest ten clones account for around 14% of the sample.

From the cysteine up to the phenylalanine, the CDR3 has a length of 12 residues. Only CDR3 DNA remains: 36 bases, in frame from the first base. The germline V gene sets CDR1 to SNHLY and CDR2 to FYNNEI. Trimming removed 10 bases from V and 8 bases from J, leaving 14 bases between the germline ends. The roughly 39 donors, aged roughly 6 to 95 years, were systemically healthy Caucasian individuals from Russia. Approximately 9.3 milliliters of peripheral blood were collected from each donor into EDTA-treated Vacutainer tubes. PBMCs were isolated by Ficoll-Paque density-gradient centrifugation, with at least 7 million obtained per sample. Total RNA, at least 5.5 micrograms per sample, was extracted from PBMCs with Trizol reagent. For every donor, flow cytometry on a PBMC aliquot measured the percentage of naive CD45RAhigh/CD27high T cells. Details on this clonotype: Its recognized antigen is unknown. One base away there is no much larger clone; base qualities are not given.

Results the study describes overall, beyond this receptor: There was a strong correlation between observed TCR beta diversity and the percentage of naive T cells measured by flow cytometry. As age increased, observed TCR beta diversity per million T cells dropped in a roughly linear way, and a significant reduction was already evident by age about 36. Total diversity estimates from one million sequenced T cells were considered lower bounds and underestimates. Donor CMV infection status was unknown, potentially confounding age-related changes in expanded clonotypes. Since profiling was done on bulk unsorted PBMCs, naive and antigen-experienced compartments could not be conclusively compared. The long-lived group showed more naive CD4+ T cells, fewer expanded clones and increased TCR diversity than the aged group, suggesting age selection.

Source material: blood. The clonotype originates from a man aged 18 to 30 in good health. The sequence joins TRBV2 to TRBJ1-4; no D gene can be assigned with confidence. The sequence in DNA is TGTGCCAACAACCAGATTGGGGAAAAACTGTTTTTT. Its protein product is CANNQIGEKLFF.